Below are 5 T cell receptor beta chains sequenced from a single sample in a study of control samples from healthy donors and cancer patients. TCRdb's table, derived via immunoSEQ multiplex PCR, lists solely in-frame clones and lacks some. The data contain 150,000 or so clones, just over 90% of them singletons. The sequencing sample was made of blood. These receptors were collected from a woman aged 55-70 years in good health.

The chain links TRBV7-2 to TRBJ1-5; 7 nucleotides line up with TRBD1. Germline V gives CDR1 SGHTA, CDR2 FQGNSA. V was clipped by 6 bases and J by 6 bases; unmatched bases: 11. This CDR3 region has 15 residues. The CDR3 reads CASSPEEGAGQPQHF. CDR3 DNA: TGTGCCAGCAGTCCGGAGGAGGGGGCAGGTCAGCCCCAGCATTTT.

Here the CDR3 reads CASSYSGDRGFYGYTF. In nucleotides, the CDR3 is TGTGCCAGCAGTTACTCAGGGGACAGGGGATTTTATGGCTACACCTTC. The genes are TRBV6-5 and TRBJ1-2, with 10 bases aligning to TRBD1. The germline CDR1 and CDR2 sequences are MNHEY and SVGAGI. This CDR3 region has 16 residues. The junction had 6 bases not matched to a gene; V was cut back by 0 bases and J by 5 bases.

The V and J genes are TRBV12-3 or TRBV12-4 and TRBJ2-7; 7 bases agree with TRBD1. The CDR3 is 12 residues long. Germline trimming cut 7 bases from V and 10 bases from J; bases unmatched to any gene: 10. DNA for the CDR3: TGTGCCAGCACCCTGACTGACAGGGAACAGTACTTC. This codes for CASTLTDREQYF.

This chain links TRBV5-1 with TRBJ2-1, with TRBD2 matching over 14 bases. The CDR3 is 18 amino acids. Germline V gene sequence: CDR1 SGHRS, CDR2 YFSETQ. V gave up 4 bases and J gave up 3 bases; unmatched junction bases: 9. Here the CDR3 DNA reads TGCGCCAGCAGCCCGACAGGGACTAGCGGGGGAAGCTACAATGAGCAGTTCTTC. It yields the protein CASSPTGTSGGSYNEQFF.

The V gene is TRBV10-1, the J gene TRBJ1-2; unclear D gene. The germline CDR1 and CDR2 sequences are WNHNN and SYGVQD (reference sequence). The length of the CDR3 is 13 residues. Trimming removed 4 bases at V and 4 bases at J, with 10 bases between. CDR3 amino acids: CASSVGWTYGYTF. The CDR3 DNA sequence: TGCGCCAGCAGTGTTGGGTGGACCTATGGCTACACCTTC.